These 13 T cell receptor beta chains originate from one sample sequenced in a study of cytomegalovirus exposure and HLA in healthy donors. Primers for the PCR totalled 60 Vbeta and 13 Jbeta. Measured with immunoSEQ multiplex PCR; TCRdb has only the in-frame clones, and not every one. The sample has about 210,000 clones; approximately 80% are singletons. Sequencing was performed on PBMCs. These receptors came from a woman aged 45-59 years in good health and CMV-seropositive.

The chain has TRBV7-3 and TRBJ2-1; TRBD1 matches 7 bases. The junction had 4 bases not matched to a gene; V was cut back by 4 bases and J by 7 bases. The CDR3 contains 13 residues. Germline loops: CDR1 SGHTA, CDR2 FQGTGA. Here the CDR3 reads CASSYPGGNEQFF. CDR3 in DNA: TGTGCCAGCAGCTATCCAGGGGGAAATGAGCAGTTCTTC. Full variable domain (missing parts from reference TRBV7-3 and TRBJ2-1): GAGVSQTPSNKVTEKGKYVELRCDPISGHTALYWYRQSLGQGPEFLIYFQGTGAADDSGLPNDRFFAVRPEGSVSTLKIQRTERGDSAVYLCASSYPGGNEQFFGPGTRLTVL.

V usage is TRBV4-1 and J usage is TRBJ1-1; D unclear. V lost 6 bases, J lost 1 base, and 15 bases lay in between. Germline V CDR1 and CDR2: MGHRA, YSYEKL. The CDR3 is 15 amino acids. In nucleotides, the CDR3 is TGCGCCAGCAGTCCGGGTGGTTTCAGGAACACTGAAGCTTTCTTT. Translated: CASSPGGFRNTEAFF.

The chain recombines TRBV18 with TRBJ2-7, with D possibly TRBD1 on 5 matching bases. CDR3 size: 13 residues. Germline values: CDR1 KGHSH, CDR2 LQKENI. V was cut by 3 bases and J by 0 bases, with 6 bases left in between. This CDR3 reads CASSPDSSYEQYF. CDR3 DNA sequence: TGTGCCAGCTCACCCGACAGCTCCTACGAGCAGTACTTC.

V gene TRBV7-9 combines with J gene TRBJ2-7; TRBD1 agrees at 9 bases. Germline V CDR1 and CDR2: SEHNR, FQNEAQ (reference sequence). The trim removed 5 bases at V and 5 bases at J, leaving 7 bases unmatched. This CDR3 is built from 14 residues. The CDR3 is CASSRRTGADEQYF. DNA for the CDR3: TGTGCCAGCAGCCGAAGGACAGGGGCGGACGAGCAGTACTTC.

The chain joins TRBV5-5 to TRBJ1-1; 11 bases map to TRBD1. Germline trimming cut 2 bases from V and 5 bases from J; bases unmatched to any gene: 5. Germline V CDR1 and CDR2: SGHKS, YYEKEE (reference sequence). The CDR3 totals 15 residues. This CDR3 is CASSFGTGGGTEAFF. CDR3 DNA sequence: TGTGCCAGCAGCTTCGGGACAGGGGGTGGAACTGAAGCTTTCTTT.

The V call is TRBV13, the J call TRBJ2-1; 7 bases match TRBD1. J gave up 4 bases and V 7 bases, and 7 bases lay outside the gene matches. There are 14 residues in the CDR3. CDR1 is PRHDT and CDR2 is FYEKMQ in the germline V gene (reference sequence). CDR3 residues: CASTLDRRYNEQFF. CDR3 sequence (DNA): TGTGCCAGCACCCTGGACAGGAGGTACAATGAGCAGTTCTTC.

The V gene is TRBV7-8, the J gene TRBJ2-3, with 9 bases matching TRBD2. CDR1 is SGHVS and CDR2 is FQNEAQ in the germline V gene. J was trimmed by 2 bases and V by 6 bases; bases with no gene match: 3. The CDR3 contains 14 residues. In DNA form, the CDR3 reads TGTGCCAGCAGGCGGGGGGGGGCCACAGATACGCAGTATTTT. This gives the protein CASRRGGATDTQYF.

The chain joins TRBV10-3 to TRBJ2-5; maybe TRBD2 (6 bases). V was clipped by 6 bases and J by 0 bases, with 8 bases between them. The CDR3 has 13 residues. The germline gives CDR1 ENHRY, CDR2 SYGVKD. The CDR3 protein is CAIRRDDQETQYF. DNA of the CDR3: TGTGCCATCAGGCGGGACGACCAAGAGACCCAGTACTTC.

The chain carries TRBV19 and TRBJ1-1; D not certain. The CDR3 is 14 residues long. V was cut by 1 base and J by 1 base, with 7 bases left in between. CDR1 LNHDA and CDR2 SQIVND come from the germline V gene (reference sequence). CDR3 sequence reads: CASSIAAGNTEAFF. As DNA, the CDR3 is TGTGCCAGTAGTATAGCGGCGGGGAACACTGAAGCTTTCTTT.

The chain has TRBV21-1 and TRBJ2-5; whether TRBD1, the table's D call, matches the DNA was not checked. TRBV21-1 is labeled a pseudogene. This CDR3 comprises 12 residues. CDR3 region: CATTDRKETQYF. The CDR3 nucleotides read TGTGCCACAACGGACAGGAAAGAGACCCAGTACTTC.

This chain links TRBV5-6 with TRBJ1-3; no clear D gene. The CDR3 covers 15 residues. Trimming left V 6 bases short and J 0 bases short, with 13 bases between. CDR1 is SGHDT and CDR2 is YYEEEE in the germline V gene. The CDR3 coding sequence is TGTGCCAGCACCAGGTTTGACCTCTCTGGAAACACCATATATTTT. Protein: CASTRFDLSGNTIYF.

This clone was picked up a small number of times. The chain uses TRBV5-1 and TRBJ2-5, with 8 positions matching TRBD2. This CDR3 region has 13 residues. Losses at the gene ends were 0 bases for V and 7 bases for J; bases not matched to a gene: 2. The V gene's germline CDR1 is SGHRS and CDR2 YFSETQ. The DNA of the CDR3 is TGCGCCAGCAGCTTGGCTCTAGCGGGGACCCAGTACTTC. Its protein is CASSLALAGTQYF.

The chain links TRBV5-1 to TRBJ2-7; 7 bases align to TRBD1. The germline V gene encodes CDR1 SGHRS and CDR2 YFSETQ. Trimming at V came to 4 bases and at J to 4 bases, leaving 8 bases not matched to a gene. CDR3 length: 14 amino acids. The CDR3 loop reads CASSPHRDSYEQYF. CDR3 in DNA: TGCGCCAGCAGCCCACACCGGGACAGTTACGAGCAGTACTTC.